The rows below give T cell receptor beta chains drawn from one sample of a study of blood T cell repertoires in COVID-19. Libraries were prepared by immunoSEQ multiplex PCR; TCRdb keeps only in-frame clonotypes and omits some of them. The table lists 130,000 to 150,000 clones, 80% to 90% of them singletons. The sample comprised peripheral blood. These TCRs come from a woman aged 60-75 years with COVID-19, enrolled during active disease. Both conserved end residues are part of each CDR3. Each record gives: J gene, D gene, V gene, clone size, CDR3 protein, CDR3 DNA. A D gene is named only where the DNA matches it firmly. A row's size may be missing; if present it is once, few, many or a size class.

TRBJ1-1 NA TRBV27 NA CASSLSPGNTEAFF TGTGCCAGCAGTTTATCGCCGGGGAACACTGAAGCTTTCTTT
TRBJ2-2 TRBD1 TRBV19 once CASSKRGQGVVTGELFF TGTGCCAGTAGTAAACGGGGACAGGGGGTAGTCACCGGGGAGCTGTTTTTT
TRBJ2-3 TRBD1 TRBV6-2/TRBV6-3 few CASSSRTGRTPGGTRTDTQYF TGTGCCAGCAGTTCCAGGACAGGGCGTACACCAGGGGGTACACGCACAGATACGCAGTATTTT
TRBJ2-3 NA TRBV9 NA CASSVEGVWADTQYF TGTGCCAGCAGCGTAGAGGGGGTTTGGGCAGATACGCAGTATTTT
TRBJ1-1 TRBD1 TRBV19 NA CASSKEQGEAFF TGTGCCAGTAGTAAAGAACAGGGGGAAGCTTTCTTT
TRBJ1-2 NA TRBV7-2 NA CASSLTLNYGYTF TGTGCCAGCAGCTTAACGCTAAACTATGGCTACACCTTC
TRBJ2-1 TRBD2 TRBV10-1 NA CASSEWGSGRTDNEQFF TGCGCCAGCAGTGAATGGGGGAGCGGGAGGACCGACAATGAGCAGTTCTTC
TRBJ2-6 NA TRBV5-1 NA CASSVDLANSGANVLTF TGCGCCAGCAGCGTGGATCTAGCGAACTCTGGGGCCAACGTCCTGACTTTC
TRBJ1-1 NA TRBV15 once CATSARGGGTTEAFF TGTGCCACCAGCGCTCGAGGTGGGGGGACGACTGAAGCTTTCTTT
TRBJ2-1 NA TRBV20-1 NA CSAPSYNEQFF TGCAGTGCCCCCAGCTACAATGAGCAGTTCTTC
TRBJ1-1 NA TRBV5-6 NA CASSLRGNKAFF TGTGCCAGCAGCTTGAGGGGAAATAAAGCTTTCTTT
TRBJ1-5 TRBD1 TRBV6-1 NA CASSSGQDSNQPQHF TGTGCCAGCAGTTCGGGACAGGATAGCAATCAGCCCCAGCATTTT
TRBJ1-6 NA TRBV7-8 NA CASSLSTHSPLHF TGTGCCAGCAGCTTATCCACTCATTCACCCCTCCACTTT
TRBJ2-7 TRBD2 TRBV2 NA CASSQTSGAAYEQYF TGTGCCAGCAGTCAAACTAGCGGAGCAGCCTACGAGCAGTACTTC
TRBJ1-2 NA TRBV10-2 NA CASGNRDGYTF TGCGCCAGCGGAAACAGGGACGGCTACACCTTC
TRBJ1-2 NA TRBV28 NA CASTGFGSAVITYGYTF TGTGCCAGCACCGGGTTTGGGTCCGCGGTAATCACCTATGGCTACACCTTC
TRBJ2-6 TRBD1 TRBV5-8 NA CASRRDSSAGANVLTF TGTGCCAGCAGGAGGGACAGTTCTGCTGGGGCCAACGTCCTGACTTTC
TRBJ1-4 NA TRBV27 NA CASRLQGLGEKLFF TGTGCCAGCAGGCTACAGGGCTTGGGGGAAAAACTGTTTTTT
TRBJ2-5 TRBD1 TRBV5-4 NA CASSHPGQGGETQYF TGTGCCAGCAGTCACCCCGGACAGGGGGGAGAGACCCAGTACTTC
TRBJ1-1 NA TRBV9 NA CASSVDGGNTEAFF TGTGCCAGCAGCGTAGATGGCGGCAACACTGAAGCTTTCTTT
TRBJ2-5 TRBD2 TRBV14 NA CASSQFKGLAGAQETQYF TGTGCCAGCAGCCAGTTCAAGGGGCTAGCGGGGGCTCAAGAGACCCAGTACTTC
TRBJ2-4 NA TRBV29-1 NA CSVEASGAKNIQYF TGCAGCGTTGAAGCCTCGGGAGCCAAAAACATTCAGTACTTC
TRBJ2-7 TRBD1 TRBV10-3 NA CAIRGGQGGSYEQYF TGTGCCATCCGAGGGGGACAGGGAGGGTCCTACGAGCAGTACTTC
TRBJ2-1 NA TRBV14 once CASSQVSFSYNEQFF TGTGCCAGCAGCCAAGTGAGTTTCTCCTACAATGAGCAGTTCTTC
TRBJ1-3 TRBD1 TRBV5-4 NA CASSPGTGGSGNTIYF TGTGCCAGCAGCCCGGGGACAGGGGGCTCTGGAAACACCATATATTTT
TRBJ1-1 NA TRBV25-1 NA CASSEYYPRMNTEAFF TGTGCCAGCAGTGAATATTATCCGCGAATGAACACTGAAGCTTTCTTT
TRBJ2-2 TRBD1 TRBV9 NA CASSAGTGNTGELFF TGTGCCAGCAGCGCCGGGACAGGGAACACCGGGGAGCTGTTTTTT
TRBJ1-2 TRBD1 TRBV12-3/TRBV12-4 NA CASSGQGLWGYTF TGTGCCAGCAGTGGACAGGGGTTATGGGGCTACACCTTC
TRBJ2-7 NA TRBV7-8 NA CASSFQGMELAESYEQYF TGTGCCAGCAGCTTCCAGGGAATGGAATTGGCAGAGTCTTACGAGCAGTACTTC
TRBJ1-2 TRBD1 TRBV5-1 NA CASSSGQGKSGYTF TGCGCCAGCAGCTCGGGACAGGGAAAATCCGGCTACACCTTC
TRBJ2-7 NA TRBV20-1 NA CSASKGYEQYF TGCAGTGCTAGTAAGGGGTACGAGCAGTACTTC
TRBJ1-4 NA TRBV15 NA CATSRDQTTNEKLFF TGTGCCACCAGCAGAGACCAAACAACTAATGAAAAACTGTTTTTT
TRBJ2-1 NA TRBV18 NA CASSTTALGNEQFF TGTGCCAGCTCAACGACTGCCCTCGGAAATGAGCAGTTCTTC
TRBJ2-2 NA TRBV4-2 NA CASSLGLNTGELFF TGTGCCAGCAGCCTTGGCCTTAACACCGGGGAGCTGTTTTTT
TRBJ1-1 TRBD1 TRBV5-1 NA CASSEQTGVEAFF TGCGCCAGCAGCGAACAGACAGGGGTTGAAGCTTTCTTT
TRBJ2-1 TRBD1 TRBV4-2 NA CASSPLDRDDNEQFF TGTGCCAGCAGCCCCCTTGACAGGGATGACAATGAGCAGTTCTTC
TRBJ2-3 TRBD1 TRBV19 NA CASTGQGWNTQYF TGTGCCAGTACGGGACAGGGTTGGAATACGCAGTATTTT